The 19 T cell receptor beta chains below come from one sample, sequenced in a study of shared clonotypes between healthy human individuals. Clones were read by immunoSEQ multiplex PCR, and TCRdb kept only the in-frame ones, dropping some. The repertoire includes some 2,100,000 clones, just over 90% of them detected once, and roughly 1.8% sits in the top ten. The naive CD8 fraction comprised CD45RO-negative cells positively selected for CCR7 and excluded terminally differentiated effector memory CD45RA+ cells. The sample taken for sequencing was naive CD8+ T cells from PBMCs. These receptors originate from a man aged 18 to 29 in good health. Some clones in this sample may be carry-over from other donors' samples.

The chain links TRBV11-2 to TRBJ2-5; a weak D match, TRBD1 (5 bases). Germline V gene data show CDR1 as SGHAT and CDR2 as FQNNGV. This CDR3 has 13 residues. The ends were cut back, 5 bases at V and 2 bases at J, with 9 bases in the middle. CDR3 residues: CASSQGVQETQYF. The DNA of the CDR3 is TGTGCCAGCAGCCAAGGGGTTCAAGAGACCCAGTACTTC.

This clone was recorded once. CDR3 DNA sequence: TGCGCCAGCAGCCAAGTGGCTAGCGGGATGGGGAGGTCCTACAATGAGCAGTTCTTC. This codes for CASSQVASGMGRSYNEQFF. The gene calls are TRBV4-1 and TRBJ2-1, with 9 bases matching TRBD2. This CDR3 spans 19 amino acids. Germline V gene sequence: CDR1 MGHRA, CDR2 YSYEKL. V was clipped by 1 base and J by 1 base; unmatched bases: 11.

The V call is TRBV19, the J call TRBJ1-2; D remains ambiguous. Germline CDR1 LNHDA, CDR2 SQIVND (reference sequence). The CDR3 is 17 residues long. V dropped 0 bases and J dropped 1 base, with 15 bases sitting between them. This CDR3 reads CASSIDLEWRLNYGYTF. The CDR3 DNA follows: TGTGCCAGTAGTATAGATCTGGAGTGGCGGCTTAACTATGGCTACACCTTC.

This rearrangement joins TRBV11-3 to TRBJ2-5; D perhaps matches TRBD2 (5 bases). Germline lookup yields CDR1 SGHNT and CDR2 YENEEA. Trimming left V 1 base short and J 4 bases short, with 13 bases between. The CDR3 runs 15 residues. The CDR3 region has the DNA TGTGCCAGCAGCTTAGGAGCCTTGGCGGGAGAGACCCAGTACTTC. It specifies CASSLGALAGETQYF.

The chain is built from TRBV28 and TRBJ2-7; D not certain. Between the trimmed V and J ends, which lost 5 bases and 6 bases, there was a span of 5 bases. CDR3 length equals 10 residues. CDR1 is MDHEN, CDR2 SYDVKM, per germline. CDR3 region: CASSRVEQYF. The CDR3 DNA is TGTGCCAGCAGTAGAGTCGAGCAGTACTTC.

This clone appeared a single time. The V and J genes are TRBV9 and TRBJ2-7, with a tentative D call TRBD2 (6 bases). The CDR3 length is 15 residues. Germline V gives CDR1 SGDLS, CDR2 YYNGEE. Between the trimmed V and J ends, which lost 0 bases and 5 bases, there was a span of 15 bases. The CDR3 reads CASSVDGSTQNEQYF. CDR3 DNA sequence: TGTGCCAGCAGCGTAGACGGGAGTACCCAGAACGAGCAGTACTTC.

CDR3 amino acids: CAWSPPASGANVLTF. The CDR3 nucleotides are TGTGCCTGGAGTCCCCCAGCCTCTGGGGCCAACGTCCTGACTTTC. The chain uses TRBV30 and TRBJ2-6; D is unresolved. Germline-derived CDR1 and CDR2 are GTSNPN and SVGIG (reference sequence). The length of the CDR3 is 15 residues. V was clipped by 2 bases and J by 0 bases, with 8 bases between them.

This sequence joins TRBV6-1 and TRBJ2-7; perhaps TRBD1 as D (6 bases). The CDR3 is made up of 15 amino acids. CDR1 and CDR2 (germline): MNHNS, SASEGT. V was cut by 4 bases and J by 0 bases, with 13 bases left in between. The CDR3 loop reads CASSALRGFSYEQYF. CDR3 DNA sequence: TGTGCCAGCAGTGCTTTAAGGGGGTTCTCCTACGAGCAGTACTTC.

The V gene is TRBV28, the J gene TRBJ1-2; weak D call: TRBD1 (5 bases). Germline lookup yields CDR1 MDHEN and CDR2 SYDVKM. CDR3 length: 12 residues. Trimming left V 10 bases short and J 6 bases short, with 15 bases between. CDR3 DNA sequence: TGTGCCACCCGGGGCGCCAGAGATGGCTACACCTTC. Its translation: CATRGARDGYTF.

The V call is TRBV28, the J call TRBJ2-7; weak D call: TRBD1 (6 bases). The CDR3 covers 14 residues. Germline V gene lookup returns CDR1 MDHEN and CDR2 SYDVKM. Deletions cut 7 bases from V and 3 bases from J, with 16 bases between. The CDR3 reads CASTPEDSYYEQYF. The CDR3 DNA reads TGTGCCAGCACCCCCGAGGACAGCTACTACGAGCAGTACTTC.

The gene calls are TRBV4-1 and TRBJ2-1, with 11 positions matching TRBD1. The CDR3 is made up of 17 amino acids. CDR1 and CDR2 from the germline V gene are MGHRA and YSYEKL. Germline trimming cut 5 bases from V and 4 bases from J; bases unmatched to any gene: 10. The CDR3 DNA reads as TGCGCCAGCAGCTTCCCGGGACAGGGGGTGAGGTACAATGAGCAGTTCTTC. Its translation: CASSFPGQGVRYNEQFF.

The rearrangement uses TRBV7-8 and TRBJ1-1, with D possibly being TRBD1 (5 bases). The V end lost 0 bases, the J end lost 1 base, and 12 bases lay between the germline ends. Germline CDR1 and CDR2: SGHVS and FQNEAQ. This CDR3 region has 16 residues. CDR3 sequence reads: CASSLAPGPANTEAFF. The DNA for the CDR3 is TGTGCCAGCAGCTTAGCTCCGGGACCTGCGAACACTGAAGCTTTCTTT.

The rearrangement joins TRBV27 to TRBJ2-7, with 8 bases identical to TRBD2. The ends lost 11 bases at V and 0 bases at J; junction bases unmatched: 6. Germline V lookup: CDR1 MNHEY, CDR2 SMNVEV (reference sequence). CDR3 length equals 13 residues. The CDR3 protein is CASRGTSSYEQYF. The CDR3 DNA is TGTGCCTCTCGGGGGACTAGCTCCTACGAGCAGTACTTC.

This chain connects TRBV5-1 to TRBJ1-1; TRBD1 is a possible D gene (6 bases). The CDR3 consists of 15 residues. The V end lost 2 bases, the J end lost 4 bases, and 15 bases lay between the germline ends. The germline V gene encodes CDR1 SGHRS and CDR2 YFSETQ. This CDR3 reads CASSFNRVWSTEAFF. Here the CDR3 DNA reads TGCGCCAGCAGCTTTAACAGGGTGTGGAGCACTGAAGCTTTCTTT.

The chain recombines TRBV15 with TRBJ2-1; 10 positions match TRBD2. The CDR3 contains 16 residues. Germline V gene data show CDR1 as LNHNV and CDR2 as YYDKDF (reference sequence). The J segment lost 8 bases and the V segment lost 3 bases, leaving 10 bases of the junction unmatched. The CDR3 DNA is TGTGCCACCAGCAGTCGGCTAGCGGGAGTGGAAGATGAGCAGTTCTTC. Its translation: CATSSRLAGVEDEQFF.

This clone was recorded a few times. The chain recombines TRBV6-5 with TRBJ1-5; D gene ambiguous. CDR3 length: 15 residues. Germline assignment: CDR1 MNHEY and CDR2 SVGAGI. Trimming cost V 5 bases and J 4 bases, with 15 bases left between them. CDR3 region: CASSPVPRVNQPQHF. CDR3 coding DNA: TGTGCCAGCAGTCCCGTTCCGCGAGTTAATCAGCCCCAGCATTTT.

The rearrangement links TRBV6-5 to TRBJ2-5; 7 nucleotides line up with TRBD1. The DNA end favors TRBJ2-7, so the J call may be wrong. The germline CDR1 and CDR2 sequences are MNHEY and SVGAGI. CDR3 size: 14 residues. DNA for the CDR3: TGTGCCAGCACCTGGGACAGTTCGGCCTACGAGCAGTACTTC. This translates into CASTWDSSAYEQYF.

Note on this clone: This sample also contains other DNA sequences that code for the same CDR3. The rearrangement uses TRBV7-8 and TRBJ2-1, with 11 bases fitting TRBD2. V shed 3 bases and J 3 bases; nucleotides not matched to a gene: 1. CDR1 and CDR2 from the germline V gene are SGHVS and FQNEAQ. This CDR3 has 15 residues. CDR3 nucleotides: TGTGCCAGCAGCTTGGGGACTAGCGGCTACAATGAGCAGTTCTTC. Protein product: CASSLGTSGYNEQFF.

This chain links TRBV11-2 with TRBJ2-5, with 13 bases aligning to TRBD2. Germline V lookup: CDR1 SGHAT, CDR2 FQNNGV. The J segment lost 4 bases and the V segment lost 5 bases, leaving 4 bases of the junction unmatched. This CDR3 comprises 15 residues. CDR3 in DNA: TGTGCCAGCAGCACCTGGACTAGCGGGAGAGAGACCCAGTACTTC. Amino acids: CASSTWTSGRETQYF.